This is a list of T cell receptor beta chains from one sample in a study of shared clonotypes between healthy human individuals. Assay: immunoSEQ multiplex PCR; the TCRdb copy retains only in-frame clones and omits some. The sample lists about 380,000 clones, approximately 97% occurring once. Input material: memory CD8+ T cells sorted from blood. These receptors were taken from a man aged 25-40 years in good health. The CDR3 runs from the conserved cysteine through the conserved F or W.

CDR3aa,v_gene,j_gene
CASKREELTYNEQFF,TRBV2,TRBJ2-1
CASSKDNSGGGELFF,TRBV21-1,TRBJ2-2
CASSPQGSYGYTF,TRBV7-9,TRBJ1-2
CASSVEESGSFQFF,TRBV9,TRBJ2-1
CASCGQSYGYTF,TRBV19,TRBJ1-2
CASKGGSTDTQYF,TRBV4-2,TRBJ2-3
CASSPGLATDTQYF,TRBV11-3,TRBJ2-3
CAISESPIPGQGFGNTIYF,TRBV10-3,TRBJ1-3
CAISVGQGVNQPQHF,TRBV10-3,TRBJ1-5
CSASWAEQFF,TRBV20-1,TRBJ2-1
CASSPLGETEAFF,TRBV18,TRBJ1-1
CASSQGGHQEGAYEQYF,TRBV14,TRBJ2-7
CASSPLAEDTQYF,TRBV28,TRBJ2-3
CASSYRGQEQYF,TRBV2,TRBJ2-7
CASSLGGSMNTEAFF,TRBV7-9,TRBJ1-1
CASRWREGLYEQYF,TRBV10-1,TRBJ2-7
CASSFSGNTGELFF,TRBV7-9,TRBJ2-2
CASSQGGLAGVTGELFF,TRBV4-2,TRBJ2-2
CASTFRDKTYEQYF,TRBV2,TRBJ2-7
CASRVDYYGYTF,TRBV28,TRBJ1-2
CASSERTGLGGYTF,TRBV7-8,TRBJ1-2
CAWSEFRVETQYF,TRBV30,TRBJ2-5
CASSVAWQETQYF,TRBV9,TRBJ2-5
CASRDREGLFEAFF,TRBV11-3,TRBJ1-1
CASSYLGATSGNTIYF,TRBV7-8,TRBJ1-3
CASSLSGTSGNIQYF,TRBV4-1,TRBJ2-4
CASSLQGWEQYF,TRBV5-4,TRBJ2-7
CASSLGGRALETQYF,TRBV5-8,TRBJ2-5
CASLSGRGETQYF,TRBV11-3,TRBJ2-5
CASSFSGGRADTQYF,TRBV27,TRBJ2-3
CASRTGLGTNEKLFF,TRBV2,TRBJ1-4
CAISFSPSQETQYF,TRBV10-3,TRBJ2-5
CAILDRANTGELFF,TRBV6-6,TRBJ2-2
CASSSLSSQTYEQYF,TRBV5-1,TRBJ2-7
CASSPPGLRYEQYF,TRBV28,TRBJ2-7
CASSFSGSTGELFF,TRBV28,TRBJ2-2
CASSTGSTDTQYF,TRBV2,TRBJ2-3
CASSSGLPKPNEQFF,TRBV28,TRBJ2-1
CASSTWTSGYEQYF,TRBV27,TRBJ2-7
CASSSRTGSYEQYF,TRBV5-4,TRBJ2-7
CASGNLAGFFF,TRBV14,TRBJ2-1
CASSLPGGFETQYF,TRBV28,TRBJ2-5
CASRGTGGRGYGYTF,TRBV27,TRBJ1-2
CASSLDRVVVRNTEAFF,TRBV28,TRBJ1-1
CASSTGPAGRSFF,TRBV2,TRBJ1-1
CASSPRTSGRDRELFF,TRBV5-1,TRBJ2-2
CASSQDSRSNQPQHF,TRBV4-1,TRBJ1-5
CASRDPGQGRHEQYF,TRBV28,TRBJ2-7
CASSLGTRTVQETQYF,TRBV5-1,TRBJ2-5
CASSDRGEQFF,TRBV6-4,TRBJ2-1
CAWSVGTGNEQFF,TRBV30,TRBJ2-1
CASSGTGGYEQYF,TRBV9,TRBJ2-7